There are many counts of the clone carrying this T cell receptor (beta chain). Its antigen is currently unknown. The data are from a study of T cell responses to AZD1222 COVID-19 vaccine. Across the study: Second doses were pooled across both intervals (about 4 or about 12 weeks).

Only in-frame clones appear in the TCRdb table, and some are missing; sequencing was by immunoSEQ multiplex PCR. The sample records tens of thousands of clones, approximately 83% being singletons. Germline CDR1 SGHDT, CDR2 YYEEEE. After removal of 5 bases from V and 0 bases from J, the junction contained 4 bases not matched to a gene. This CDR3 has 14 amino acids. General study findings and limits: No day 14 peak samples; only post-peak repertoires were characterized. White British donors predominated, females outnumbered males, and clonal diversity was possibly underestimated.

This TCR derives from an adult in good health. The sequencing here drew on peripheral blood, taken on day 0 of AZD1222 vaccination. The rearrangement uses TRBV5-6 and TRBJ2-7, with 8 nucleotides matching TRBD2. This CDR3 reads CASRFSGASYEQYF. The DNA of the CDR3 is TGTGCCAGCAGATTTAGCGGGGCCTCCTACGAGCAGTACTTC.